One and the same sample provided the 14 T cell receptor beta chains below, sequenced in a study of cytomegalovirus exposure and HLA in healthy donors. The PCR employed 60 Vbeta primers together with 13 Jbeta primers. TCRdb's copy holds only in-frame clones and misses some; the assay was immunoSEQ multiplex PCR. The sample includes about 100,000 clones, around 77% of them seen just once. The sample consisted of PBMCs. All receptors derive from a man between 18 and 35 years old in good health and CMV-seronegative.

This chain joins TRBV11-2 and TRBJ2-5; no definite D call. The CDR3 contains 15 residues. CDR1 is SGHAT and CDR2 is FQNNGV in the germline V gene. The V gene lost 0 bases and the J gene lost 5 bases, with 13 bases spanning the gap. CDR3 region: CASSLDPAPAETQYF. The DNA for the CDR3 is TGTGCCAGCAGCTTAGATCCCGCCCCCGCGGAGACCCAGTACTTC.

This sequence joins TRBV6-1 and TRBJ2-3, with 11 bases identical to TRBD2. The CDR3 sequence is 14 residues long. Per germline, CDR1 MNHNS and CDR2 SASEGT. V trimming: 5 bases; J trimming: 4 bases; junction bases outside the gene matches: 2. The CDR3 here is CASSLGLAADTQYF. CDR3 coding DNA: TGTGCCAGCAGTCTGGGACTAGCGGCAGATACGCAGTATTTT.

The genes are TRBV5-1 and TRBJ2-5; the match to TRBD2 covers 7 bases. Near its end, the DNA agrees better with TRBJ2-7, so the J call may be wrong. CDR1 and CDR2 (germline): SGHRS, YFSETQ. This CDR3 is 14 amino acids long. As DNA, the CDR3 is TGCGCCAGCACGGGCGGCGGGGGATCCTACGAGCAGTACTTC. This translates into CASTGGGGSYEQYF.

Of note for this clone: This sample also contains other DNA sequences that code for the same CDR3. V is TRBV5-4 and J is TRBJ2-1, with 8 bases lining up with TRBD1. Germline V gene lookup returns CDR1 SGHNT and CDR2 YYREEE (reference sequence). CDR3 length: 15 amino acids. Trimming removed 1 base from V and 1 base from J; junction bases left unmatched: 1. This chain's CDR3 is CASSLRQGSYNEQFF. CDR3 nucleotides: TGTGCCAGCAGCTTGAGACAGGGGTCCTACAATGAGCAGTTCTTC.

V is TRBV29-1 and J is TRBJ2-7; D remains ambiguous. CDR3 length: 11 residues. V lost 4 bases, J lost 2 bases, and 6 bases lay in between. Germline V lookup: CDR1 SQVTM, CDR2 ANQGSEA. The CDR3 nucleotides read TGCAGCGTTGCACAAGCCTACGAGCAGTACTTC. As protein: CSVAQAYEQYF.

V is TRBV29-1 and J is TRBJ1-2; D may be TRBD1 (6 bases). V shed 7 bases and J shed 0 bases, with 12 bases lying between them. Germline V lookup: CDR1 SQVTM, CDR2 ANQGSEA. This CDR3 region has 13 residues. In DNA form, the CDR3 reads TGCAGCGCGGCGGGGGGCCCTAACTATGGCTACACCTTC. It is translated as CSAAGGPNYGYTF.

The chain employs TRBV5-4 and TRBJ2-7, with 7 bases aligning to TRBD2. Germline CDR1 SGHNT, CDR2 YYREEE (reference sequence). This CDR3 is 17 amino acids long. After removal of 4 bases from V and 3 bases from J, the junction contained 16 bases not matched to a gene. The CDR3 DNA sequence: TGTGCCAGCAGCCGGGGCACTCTAGCGGCTGGAAGCTACGAGCAGTACTTC. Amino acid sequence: CASSRGTLAAGSYEQYF.

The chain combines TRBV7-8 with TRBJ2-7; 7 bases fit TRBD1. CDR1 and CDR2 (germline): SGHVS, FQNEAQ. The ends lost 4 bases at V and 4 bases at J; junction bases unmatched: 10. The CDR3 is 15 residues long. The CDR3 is CASSSYRDRGYEQYF. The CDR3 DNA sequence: TGTGCCAGCAGCTCATACCGGGACAGAGGATACGAGCAGTACTTC.

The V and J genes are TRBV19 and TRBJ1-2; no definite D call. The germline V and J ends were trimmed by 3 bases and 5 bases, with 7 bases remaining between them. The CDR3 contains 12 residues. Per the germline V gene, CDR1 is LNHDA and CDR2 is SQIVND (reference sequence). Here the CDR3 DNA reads TGTGCCAGTAGTATGGCGGAATATGGCTACACCTTC. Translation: CASSMAEYGYTF.

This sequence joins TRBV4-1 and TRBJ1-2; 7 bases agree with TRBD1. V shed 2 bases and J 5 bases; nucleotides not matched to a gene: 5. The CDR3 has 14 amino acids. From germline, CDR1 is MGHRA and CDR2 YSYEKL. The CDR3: CASSQPGTEYGYTF. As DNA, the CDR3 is TGCGCCAGCAGCCAACCCGGGACAGAGTATGGCTACACCTTC.

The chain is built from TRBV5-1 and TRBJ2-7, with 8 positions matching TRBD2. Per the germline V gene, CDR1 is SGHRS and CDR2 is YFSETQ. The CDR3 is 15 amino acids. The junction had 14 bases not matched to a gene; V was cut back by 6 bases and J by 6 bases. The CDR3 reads CASTPDPGGRGEQYF. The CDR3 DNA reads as TGCGCCAGCACACCGGACCCGGGGGGGAGGGGCGAGCAGTACTTC.

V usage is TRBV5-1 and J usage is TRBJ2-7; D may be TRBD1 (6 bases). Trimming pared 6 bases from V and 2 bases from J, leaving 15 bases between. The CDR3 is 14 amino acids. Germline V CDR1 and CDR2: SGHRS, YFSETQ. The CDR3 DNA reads TGCGCCAGCACCCCCAAGACAGGAACCTACGAGCAGTACTTC. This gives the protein CASTPKTGTYEQYF.

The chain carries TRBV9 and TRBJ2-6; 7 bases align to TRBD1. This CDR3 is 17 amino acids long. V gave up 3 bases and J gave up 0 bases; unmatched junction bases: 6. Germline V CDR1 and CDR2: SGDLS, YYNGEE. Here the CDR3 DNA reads TGTGCCAGCAGCGCTCTACAGGGGACCTCTGGGGCCAACGTCCTGACTTTC. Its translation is CASSALQGTSGANVLTF.

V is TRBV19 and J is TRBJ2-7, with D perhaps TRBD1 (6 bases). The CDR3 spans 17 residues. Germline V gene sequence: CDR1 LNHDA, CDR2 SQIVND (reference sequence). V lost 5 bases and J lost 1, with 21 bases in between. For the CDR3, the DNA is TGTGCCAGTAGTCCGCGTCCTACCGGGACAACTTCCTACGAGCAGTACTTC. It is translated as CASSPRPTGTTSYEQYF.